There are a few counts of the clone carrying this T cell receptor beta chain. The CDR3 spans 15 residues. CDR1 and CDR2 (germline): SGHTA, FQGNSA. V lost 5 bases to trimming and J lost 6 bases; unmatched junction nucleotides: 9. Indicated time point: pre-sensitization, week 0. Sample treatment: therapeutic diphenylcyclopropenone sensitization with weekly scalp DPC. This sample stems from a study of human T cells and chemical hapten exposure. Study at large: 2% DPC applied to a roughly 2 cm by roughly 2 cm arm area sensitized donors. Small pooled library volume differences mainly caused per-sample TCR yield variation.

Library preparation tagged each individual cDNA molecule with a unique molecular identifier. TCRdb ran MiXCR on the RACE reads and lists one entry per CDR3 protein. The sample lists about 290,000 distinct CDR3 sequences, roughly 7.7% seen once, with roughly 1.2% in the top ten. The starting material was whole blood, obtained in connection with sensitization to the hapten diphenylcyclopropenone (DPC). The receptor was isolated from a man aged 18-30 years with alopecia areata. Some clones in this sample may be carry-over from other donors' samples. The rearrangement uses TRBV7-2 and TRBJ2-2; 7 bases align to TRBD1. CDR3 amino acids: CASSRRQGIAGELFF. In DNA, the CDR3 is TGTGCCAGCAGCAGAAGACAGGGCATCGCCGGGGAGCTGTTTTTT.